This TCR beta chain was documented in a study of blood T cell repertoires in COVID-19. Looking at the study overall: The United States, Italy and Spain were the sources of the acute and convalescent COVID-19 samples.

Only one count was recorded for this clone. In the 2 weeks before study entry, exposed participants met a COVID-19 case, which was PCR-confirmed or clinician-diagnosed. The V gene's germline CDR1 is LNHDA and CDR2 SQIVND (reference sequence). The CDR3 loop spans 18 amino acids. V lost 3 bases to trimming and J lost 2 bases; unmatched junction nucleotides: 11. TCRdb's copy holds only in-frame clones and misses some; the assay was immunoSEQ multiplex PCR. The sample shows roughly 230,000 clones, roughly 84% of them seen only once. The chain carries TRBV19 and TRBJ2-3; 10 bases map to TRBD2. The clonotype originates from a woman between 50 and 59 years old who had been exposed to COVID-19. The sequencing sample was made of PBMCs or T cells enriched from blood (not recorded which). DNA of the CDR3: TGTGCCAGTAGTATCGCCGATTCTAGCGGGGGCCCCACAGATACGCAGTATTTT. This encodes CASSIADSSGGPTDTQYF.